The 12 T cell receptor beta chains presented below share a single source sample, sequenced in a study of blood T cell repertoires in COVID-19 (dated by TCRdb to the early 2020s). Library preparation employed the immunoSEQ multiplex PCR assay. TCRdb's version of the immuneACCESS table is confined to in-frame rearrangements and falls short of the full clone set. An unresolved V gene accounts for under half of the shortfall where checked; the remainder is of unknown origin. The sample profile shows some 80,000 clones; 88% of them were found once. The top ten constitute roughly a fifth of the sample. The sequenced sample consisted of peripheral blood. The origin of the receptors is a human donor in a cohort sampled during active COVID-19.

The V gene is TRBV19, the J gene TRBJ2-5; TRBD1 agrees at 9 bases. With 1 base clipped from V and 5 bases from J, the junction kept 11 bases outside the gene matches. The CDR3 has 17 residues. Germline loops: CDR1 LNHDA, CDR2 SQIVND (reference sequence). The CDR3 loop is CASSIGVTGGRGETQYF. The CDR3 DNA reads TGTGCCAGTAGTATAGGGGTGACAGGGGGAAGAGGGGAGACCCAGTACTTC.

V and J are TRBV9 and TRBJ1-2; 8 bases fit TRBD1. The CDR3 is 15 residues long. The germline CDR1 and CDR2 sequences are SGDLS and YYNGEE. The junction had 7 bases not matched to a gene; V was cut back by 3 bases and J by 3 bases. In nucleotides, the CDR3 is TGTGCCAGCAGCGAGACGACAGGGGCGGACTATGGCTACACCTTC. Translating gives CASSETTGADYGYTF.

The table lists this clone with a count of one. The rearrangement uses TRBV7-6 and TRBJ2-1, with 7 bases identical to TRBD1. This CDR3 spans 16 amino acids. V gave up 5 bases and J gave up 0 bases; unmatched junction bases: 7. Looked up from germline, CDR1 is SGHVS and CDR2 is FNYEAQ. The CDR3 DNA is TGTGCCAGCAGCATTGGACAGGCCAGCTCCTACAATGAGCAGTTCTTC. Amino acid sequence: CASSIGQASSYNEQFF.

This chain uses TRBV4-1 with TRBJ1-5; no clear D gene. CDR1 and CDR2 from the germline V gene are MGHRA and YSYEKL. V was trimmed by 3 bases and J by 10 bases, leaving 13 bases between them. The CDR3 length is 13 residues. The CDR3 bases are TGCGCCAGCAGCCAGGAGACGGAGTTTCCCCAGCATTTT. Translation: CASSQETEFPQHF.

The chain uses TRBV7-2 and TRBJ1-5, with D possibly being TRBD1 (6 bases). The CDR3 runs to 18 residues. Trimming cost V 2 bases and J 4 bases, with 21 bases left between them. Germline CDR1 and CDR2: SGHTA and FQGNSA. The CDR3 sequence: CASSLNDRRIGLNQPQHF. The CDR3 bases are TGTGCCAGCAGCTTAAACGACAGGCGGATCGGGCTAAATCAGCCCCAGCATTTT.

V usage is TRBV9 and J usage is TRBJ2-7; D gene unclear. The CDR3 is 15 amino acids. Trimming pared 0 bases from V and 3 bases from J, leaving 13 bases between. The germline V gene has CDR1 SGDLS and CDR2 YYNGEE. CDR3 in DNA: TGTGCCAGCAGCGTAGAACCGGGTAAAGTCTACGAGCAGTACTTC. As protein: CASSVEPGKVYEQYF.

The genes are TRBV7-8 and TRBJ1-1, with 7 bases matching TRBD1. Trimming cost V 5 bases and J 11 bases; bases outside gene matches: 11. The germline gives CDR1 SGHVS, CDR2 FQNEAQ. This CDR3 spans 13 amino acids. CDR3 in amino acids: CASSPRTGRSAFF. CDR3 sequence (DNA): TGTGCCAGCAGCCCCCGGACAGGTCGCTCGGCTTTCTTT.

The V call is TRBV6-5, the J call TRBJ1-6; 7 bases align to TRBD1. The V and J ends lost 8 bases and 7 bases, in that order; junction bases with no gene match: 8. Germline CDR1 MNHEY, CDR2 SVGAGI. This CDR3 is 14 amino acids long. The CDR3 coding sequence is TGTGCCAGCGGCTTTGACAGGGAAAATTCACCCCTCCACTTT. This translates into CASGFDRENSPLHF.

The CDR3 loop reads CASSSRTSGISYNEQFF. For the CDR3, the DNA is TGCGCCAGCAGCTCCCGGACTAGCGGGATCTCCTACAATGAGCAGTTCTTC. J is TRBJ2-1 and V is TRBV5-1; the match to TRBD2 covers 12 bases. CDR1 is SGHRS and CDR2 is YFSETQ in the germline V gene. The CDR3 covers 17 residues. With 3 bases clipped from V and 0 bases from J, the junction kept 4 bases outside the gene matches.

This clone was counted a single time. The chain employs TRBV11-3 and TRBJ2-1; TRBD2 aligns across 8 bases. Germline CDR1 reads SGHNT; CDR2 reads YENEEA. This CDR3 is 15 amino acids long. The V segment lost 3 bases and the J segment 1 base; nucleotides outside the gene matches: 2. CDR3 region: CASSFSGASYNEQFF. CDR3 nucleotides: TGTGCCAGCAGCTTTAGCGGGGCATCCTACAATGAGCAGTTCTTC.

The V call is TRBV21-1, the J call TRBJ2-7; the listed D gene, TRBD2, was not tested against the DNA. TRBV21-1 is a known pseudogene. This CDR3 has 16 residues. The CDR3 reads CASNFSSGKNSYEQYF. CDR3 sequence (DNA): TGTGCCAGCAACTTCAGTAGCGGGAAAAATTCCTACGAGCAGTACTTC.

This clone was seen a single time. This rearrangement joins TRBV29-1 to TRBJ1-1, with unresolved D. Germline V gene data show CDR1 as SQVTM and CDR2 as ANQGSEA. Trimming stripped 6 bases from V and 1 base from J, with 12 bases between. This CDR3 comprises 13 residues. The CDR3: CSVKENRNTEAFF. The CDR3 DNA reads TGCAGCGTAAAAGAGAACAGGAACACTGAAGCTTTCTTT. Full variable domain (missing parts from reference TRBV29-1 and TRBJ1-1): SAVISQKPSRDICQRGTSLTIQCQVDSQVTMMFWYRQQPGQSLTLIATANQGSEATYESGFVIDKFPISRPNLTFSTLTVSNMSPEDSSIYLCSVKENRNTEAFFGQGTRLTVV.